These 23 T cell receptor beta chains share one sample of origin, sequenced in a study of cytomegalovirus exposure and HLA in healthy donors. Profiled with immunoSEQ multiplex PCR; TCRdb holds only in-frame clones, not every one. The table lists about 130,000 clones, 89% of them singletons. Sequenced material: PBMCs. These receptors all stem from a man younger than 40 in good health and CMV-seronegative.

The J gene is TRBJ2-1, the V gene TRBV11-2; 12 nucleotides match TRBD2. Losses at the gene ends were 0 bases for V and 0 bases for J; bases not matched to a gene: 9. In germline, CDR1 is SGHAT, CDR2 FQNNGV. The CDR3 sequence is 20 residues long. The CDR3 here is CASSLDRRLAGALSYNEQFF. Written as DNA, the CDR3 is TGTGCCAGCAGCTTAGATAGGAGACTAGCGGGGGCGCTCTCCTACAATGAGCAGTTCTTC.

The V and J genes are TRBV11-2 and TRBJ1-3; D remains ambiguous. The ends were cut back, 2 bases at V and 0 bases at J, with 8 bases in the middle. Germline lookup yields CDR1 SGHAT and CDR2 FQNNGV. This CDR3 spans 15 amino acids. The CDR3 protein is CASSLNRYSGNTIYF. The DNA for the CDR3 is TGTGCCAGCAGCTTAAATCGCTACTCTGGAAACACCATATATTTT.

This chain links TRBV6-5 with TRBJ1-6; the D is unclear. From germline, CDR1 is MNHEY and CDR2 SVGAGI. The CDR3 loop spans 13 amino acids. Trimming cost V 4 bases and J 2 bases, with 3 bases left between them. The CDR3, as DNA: TGTGCCAGCAGTTCTACCTATAATTCACCCCTCCACTTT. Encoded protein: CASSSTYNSPLHF.

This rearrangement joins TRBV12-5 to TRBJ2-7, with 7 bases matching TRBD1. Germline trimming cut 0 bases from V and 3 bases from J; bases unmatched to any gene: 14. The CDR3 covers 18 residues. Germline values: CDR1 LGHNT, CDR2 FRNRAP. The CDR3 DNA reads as TGTGCTAGTGGTTTGGTATGTCCCCGGGACAGCTTAAACTACGAGCAGTACTTC. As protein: CASGLVCPRDSLNYEQYF.

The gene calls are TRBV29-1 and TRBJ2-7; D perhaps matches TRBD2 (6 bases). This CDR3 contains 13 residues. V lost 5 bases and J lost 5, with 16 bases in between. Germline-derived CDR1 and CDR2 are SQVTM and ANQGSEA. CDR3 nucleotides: TGCAGCGTTCTCTCGGCGGGGAGGCACGAGCAGTACTTC. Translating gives CSVLSAGRHEQYF.

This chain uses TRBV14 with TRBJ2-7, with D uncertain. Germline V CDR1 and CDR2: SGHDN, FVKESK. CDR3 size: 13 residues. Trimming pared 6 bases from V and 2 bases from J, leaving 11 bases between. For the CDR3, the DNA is TGTGCCAGCAGTCTCTACTCCCCCTACGAGCAGTACTTC. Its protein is CASSLYSPYEQYF.

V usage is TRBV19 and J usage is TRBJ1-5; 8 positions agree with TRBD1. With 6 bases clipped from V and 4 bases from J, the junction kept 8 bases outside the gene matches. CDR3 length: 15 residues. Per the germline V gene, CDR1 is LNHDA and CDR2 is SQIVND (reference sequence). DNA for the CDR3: TGTGCCAGTAGCCCGGGACAGGTGAGGAATCAGCCCCAGCATTTT. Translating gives CASSPGQVRNQPQHF. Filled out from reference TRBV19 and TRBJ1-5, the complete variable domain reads DGGITQSPKYLFRKEGQNVTLSCEQNLNHDAMYWYRQDPGQGLRLIYYSQIVNDFQKGDIAEGYSVSREKKESFPLTVTSAQKNPTAFYLCASSPGQVRNQPQHFGDGTRLSIL.

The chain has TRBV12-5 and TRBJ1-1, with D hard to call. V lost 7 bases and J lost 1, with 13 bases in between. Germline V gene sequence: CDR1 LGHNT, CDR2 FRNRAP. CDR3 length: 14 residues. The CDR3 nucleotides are TGTGCTAGTGTTGCCGAGGGTGGGAACACTGAAGCTTTCTTT. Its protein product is CASVAEGGNTEAFF. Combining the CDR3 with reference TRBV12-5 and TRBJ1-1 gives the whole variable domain DARVTQTPRHKVTEMGQEVTMRCQPILGHNTVFWYRQTMMQGLELLAYFRNRAPLDDSGMPKDRFSAEMPDATLATLKIQPSEPRDSAVYFCASVAEGGNTEAFFGQGTRLTVV.

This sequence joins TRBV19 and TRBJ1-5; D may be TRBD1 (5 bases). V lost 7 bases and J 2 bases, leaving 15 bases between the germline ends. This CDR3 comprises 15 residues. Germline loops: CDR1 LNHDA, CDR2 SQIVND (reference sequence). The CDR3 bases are TGTGCCAGTACCCTAGGGGTGTTTGGCAATCAGCCCCAGCATTTT. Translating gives CASTLGVFGNQPQHF.

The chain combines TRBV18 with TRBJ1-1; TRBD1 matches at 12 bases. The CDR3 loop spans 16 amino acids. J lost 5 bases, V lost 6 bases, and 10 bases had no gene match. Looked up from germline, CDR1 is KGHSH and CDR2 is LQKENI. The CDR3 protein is CASSPGTGGGKTEAFF. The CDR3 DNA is TGTGCCAGCTCCCCCGGGACAGGGGGCGGAAAGACTGAAGCTTTCTTT.

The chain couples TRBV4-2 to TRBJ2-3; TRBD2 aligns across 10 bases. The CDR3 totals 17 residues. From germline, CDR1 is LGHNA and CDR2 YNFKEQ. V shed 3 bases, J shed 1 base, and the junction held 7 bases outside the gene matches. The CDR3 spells CASSHTLAGARTDTQYF. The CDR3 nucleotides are TGTGCCAGCAGCCACACCCTAGCGGGGGCCCGCACAGATACGCAGTATTTT.

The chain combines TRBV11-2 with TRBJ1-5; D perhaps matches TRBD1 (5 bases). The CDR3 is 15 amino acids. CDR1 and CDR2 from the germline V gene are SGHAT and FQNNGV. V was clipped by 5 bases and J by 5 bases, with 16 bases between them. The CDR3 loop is CASSPESAGYQPQHF. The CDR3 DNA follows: TGTGCCAGCAGCCCGGAATCGGCAGGGTATCAGCCCCAGCATTTT.

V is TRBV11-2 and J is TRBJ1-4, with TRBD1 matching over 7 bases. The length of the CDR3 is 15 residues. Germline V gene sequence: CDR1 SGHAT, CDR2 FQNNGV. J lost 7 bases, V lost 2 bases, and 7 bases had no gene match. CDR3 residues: CASSLLTGLGEKLFF. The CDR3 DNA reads TGTGCCAGCAGCTTACTGACAGGGTTGGGTGAAAAACTGTTTTTT.

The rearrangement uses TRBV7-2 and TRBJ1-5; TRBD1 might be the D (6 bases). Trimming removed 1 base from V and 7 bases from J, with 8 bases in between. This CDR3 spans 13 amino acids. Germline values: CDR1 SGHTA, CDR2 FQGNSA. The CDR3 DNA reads TGTGCCAGCAGCTTAGTTGGGGGCCAGCCCCAGCATTTT. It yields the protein CASSLVGGQPQHF.

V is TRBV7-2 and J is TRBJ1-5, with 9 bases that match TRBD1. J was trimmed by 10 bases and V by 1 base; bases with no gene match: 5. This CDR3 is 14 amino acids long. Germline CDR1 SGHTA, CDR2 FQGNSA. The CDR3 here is CASSLGTGAVPQHF. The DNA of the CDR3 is TGTGCCAGCAGCTTAGGGACAGGGGCCGTTCCCCAGCATTTT.

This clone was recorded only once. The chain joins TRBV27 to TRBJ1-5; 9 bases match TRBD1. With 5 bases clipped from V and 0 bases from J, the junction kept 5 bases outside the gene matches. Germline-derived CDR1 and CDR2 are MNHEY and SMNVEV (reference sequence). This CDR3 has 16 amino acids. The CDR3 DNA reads TGTGCCAGCAGTCCGGGGACAGGGAATAGCAATCAGCCCCAGCATTTT. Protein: CASSPGTGNSNQPQHF.

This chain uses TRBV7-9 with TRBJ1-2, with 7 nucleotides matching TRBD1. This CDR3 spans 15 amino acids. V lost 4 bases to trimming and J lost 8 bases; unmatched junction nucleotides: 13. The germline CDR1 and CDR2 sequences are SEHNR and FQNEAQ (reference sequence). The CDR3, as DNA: TGTGCCAGCAGCTCCGGGTCGGGACAGTCTTGGGGCTACACCTTC. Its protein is CASSSGSGQSWGYTF.

CDR3 amino acids: CASSTPQGSNQPQHF. The CDR3 nucleotides are TGTGCCAGCAGTACTCCACAGGGAAGCAATCAGCCCCAGCATTTT. V usage is TRBV6-5 and J usage is TRBJ1-5, with D perhaps matching TRBD1 (6 bases). Deletions cut 5 bases from V and 1 base from J, with 12 bases between. Germline CDR1 reads MNHEY; CDR2 reads SVGAGI. The CDR3 length is 15 residues.

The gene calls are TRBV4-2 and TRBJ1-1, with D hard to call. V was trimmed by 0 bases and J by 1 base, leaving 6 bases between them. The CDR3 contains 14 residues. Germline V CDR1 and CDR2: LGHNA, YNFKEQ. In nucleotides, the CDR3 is TGTGCCAGCAGCCAAGAAGGGAGGAACACTGAAGCTTTCTTT. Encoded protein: CASSQEGRNTEAFF.

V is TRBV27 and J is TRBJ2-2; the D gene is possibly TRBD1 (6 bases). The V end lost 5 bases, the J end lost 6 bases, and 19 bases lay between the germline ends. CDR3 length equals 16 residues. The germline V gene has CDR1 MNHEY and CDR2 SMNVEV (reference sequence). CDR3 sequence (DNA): TGTGCCAGCAGTCCATGGGGGCAGGCCCCCCCCGGGGAGCTGTTTTTT. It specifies CASSPWGQAPPGELFF.

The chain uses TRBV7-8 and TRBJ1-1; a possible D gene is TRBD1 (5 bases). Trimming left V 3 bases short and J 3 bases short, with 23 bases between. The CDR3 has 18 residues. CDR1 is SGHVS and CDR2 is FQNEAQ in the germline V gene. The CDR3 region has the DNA TGTGCCAGCAGCTTTTACCACCCCGGCCGCAGGGTGCACACTGAAGCTTTCTTT. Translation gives CASSFYHPGRRVHTEAFF.

CDR3 sequence (DNA): TGTGCCAGCAGTTACCGGGGGGAAGGTACCGGGGAGCTGTTTTTT. This sequence encodes CASSYRGEGTGELFF. This chain uses TRBV6-5 with TRBJ2-2; 7 positions match TRBD2. V was pared by 2 bases and J by 5 bases, with 5 bases of the junction left unmatched. This CDR3 contains 15 residues. Germline V CDR1 and CDR2: MNHEY, SVGAGI.

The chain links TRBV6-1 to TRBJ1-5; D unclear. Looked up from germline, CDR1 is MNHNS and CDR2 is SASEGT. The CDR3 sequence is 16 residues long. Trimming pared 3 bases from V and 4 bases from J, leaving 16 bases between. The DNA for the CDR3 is TGTGCCAGCAGTGATGATTGGGCAGGTACTAATCAGCCCCAGCATTTT. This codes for CASSDDWAGTNQPQHF.